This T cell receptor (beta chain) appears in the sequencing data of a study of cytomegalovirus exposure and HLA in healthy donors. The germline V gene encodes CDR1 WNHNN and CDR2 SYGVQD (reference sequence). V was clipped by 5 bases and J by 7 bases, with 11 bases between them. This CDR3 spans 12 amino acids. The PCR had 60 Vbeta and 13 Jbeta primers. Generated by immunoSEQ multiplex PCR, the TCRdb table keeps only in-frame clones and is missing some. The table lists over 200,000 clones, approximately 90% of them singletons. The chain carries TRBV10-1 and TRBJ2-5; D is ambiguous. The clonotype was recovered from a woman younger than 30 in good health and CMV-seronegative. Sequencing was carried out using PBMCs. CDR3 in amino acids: CASSQVVGTQYF. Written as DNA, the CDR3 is TGCGCCAGCAGTCAGGTCGTGGGGACCCAGTACTTC.